Presented here are 15 T cell receptor beta chains from one specimen sequenced in a study of shared clonotypes between healthy human individuals. The assay was immunoSEQ multiplex PCR, and TCRdb's table has in-frame clones only and misses some. The sample records roughly 590,000 clones, nearly 97% being singletons. Only CD45RO-negative cells positively selected for CCR7 counted as naive CD8 cells, so terminally differentiated effector memory CD45RA+ cells were excluded. Sequencing was done on a sample of naive CD8+ T cells sorted from blood. Receptors were obtained from a woman between 25 and 40 years old in good health.

The rearrangement uses TRBV29-1 and TRBJ2-1; TRBD2 aligns across 7 bases. CDR3 length: 15 residues. After removal of 8 bases from V and 2 bases from J, the junction contained 12 bases not matched to a gene. Per germline, CDR1 SQVTM and CDR2 ANQGSEA. The CDR3 loop reads CSTEGGMGTYNEQFF. The CDR3 DNA is TGCAGCACGGAGGGAGGGATGGGGACCTACAATGAGCAGTTCTTC.

The rearrangement joins TRBV7-6 to TRBJ2-5; no reliable D call. CDR3 size: 12 residues. V was shortened by 5 bases and J by 5 bases, with 9 bases between the two germline ends. CDR1 SGHVS and CDR2 FNYEAQ come from the germline V gene. The CDR3 nucleotides are TGTGCCAGCAGCCCCCAGATTGAGACCCAGTACTTC. It specifies CASSPQIETQYF.

This rearrangement joins TRBV15 to TRBJ2-2; the match to TRBD2 covers 8 bases. CDR1 and CDR2 (germline): LNHNV, YYDKDF (reference sequence). The CDR3 consists of 16 residues. Losses at the gene ends were 0 bases for V and 4 bases for J; bases not matched to a gene: 4. The CDR3 DNA is TGTGCCACCAGCAGAGATCCAGCGGGAGCCACCGGGGAGCTGTTTTTT. Amino acids: CATSRDPAGATGELFF.

This chain connects TRBV27 to TRBJ2-2; D not resolved. The CDR3 contains 13 residues. Germline V gene lookup returns CDR1 MNHEY and CDR2 SMNVEV (reference sequence). V lost 4 bases and J lost 5, with 8 bases in between. The CDR3, as DNA: TGTGCCAGCAGTTCCACCCCTACCGGGGAGCTGTTTTTT. This encodes CASSSTPTGELFF.

V and J are TRBV28 and TRBJ1-5, with 10 nucleotides matching TRBD1. Germline assignment: CDR1 MDHEN and CDR2 SYDVKM. This CDR3 region has 15 residues. V dropped 5 bases and J dropped 2; count of bases not matched to a gene: 3. The CDR3 reads CASSDRGLGNQPQHF. In nucleotides, the CDR3 is TGTGCCAGCAGTGACAGGGGGCTTGGCAATCAGCCCCAGCATTTT.

This chain uses TRBV27 with TRBJ2-7; D is uncertain. Trimming took 0 bases from V and 6 from J, leaving 18 bases between them. Germline-derived CDR1 and CDR2 are MNHEY and SMNVEV (reference sequence). The CDR3 runs to 16 residues. Here the CDR3 DNA reads TGTGCCAGCAGTTTATCGTTAACCCGGGTATTGGGCGAGCAGTACTTC. Translated: CASSLSLTRVLGEQYF.

The chain links TRBV9 to TRBJ2-1; tentative D call: TRBD2 (5 bases). Trimming removed 0 bases from V and 7 bases from J, with 14 bases in between. CDR3 length equals 15 residues. CDR1 SGDLS and CDR2 YYNGEE come from the germline V gene. The CDR3 bases are TGTGCCAGCAGCGTAGATGGTGGCGGGCTTAATGAGCAGTTCTTC. Its protein is CASSVDGGGLNEQFF. Looking up the rest from reference TRBV9 and TRBJ2-1 gives the full variable domain: DSGVTQTPKHLITATGQRVTLRCSPRSGDLSVYWYQQSLDQGLQFLIQYYNGEERAKGNILERFSAQQFPDLHSELNLSSLELGDSALYFCASSVDGGGLNEQFFGPGTRLTVL.

The rearrangement joins TRBV9 to TRBJ2-2, with D unresolved. Trimming removed 4 bases at V and 5 bases at J, with 15 bases between. The V gene's germline CDR1 is SGDLS and CDR2 YYNGEE. CDR3 length: 15 residues. CDR3 in amino acids: CASSSPDRITGELFF. DNA for the CDR3: TGTGCCAGCAGCTCCCCGGACCGAATTACCGGGGAGCTGTTTTTT.

This chain uses TRBV19 with TRBJ2-6, with unresolved D. V was clipped by 3 bases and J by 1 base, with 7 bases between them. Germline V gene data show CDR1 as LNHDA and CDR2 as SQIVND (reference sequence). CDR3 length equals 15 residues. CDR3 nucleotides: TGTGCCAGTAGTATTACACCGTCTGGGGCCAACGTCCTGACTTTC. It is translated as CASSITPSGANVLTF. Full variable domain (outside the CDR3, taken from reference TRBV19 and TRBJ2-6): DGGITQSPKYLFRKEGQNVTLSCEQNLNHDAMYWYRQDPGQGLRLIYYSQIVNDFQKGDIAEGYSVSREKKESFPLTVTSAQKNPTAFYLCASSITPSGANVLTFGAGSRLTVL.

The chain employs TRBV19 and TRBJ2-1; 7 bases map to TRBD2. CDR1 and CDR2 from the germline V gene are LNHDA and SQIVND (reference sequence). V shed 5 bases, J shed 4 bases, and the junction held 5 bases outside the gene matches. This CDR3 contains 14 residues. The CDR3 nucleotides read TGTGCCAGTAGTCGTCGGGAGGCTTACAATGAGCAGTTCTTC. This translates into CASSRREAYNEQFF. The entire variable domain, with the rest obtained from reference TRBV19 and TRBJ2-1, is as follows: DGGITQSPKYLFRKEGQNVTLSCEQNLNHDAMYWYRQDPGQGLRLIYYSQIVNDFQKGDIAEGYSVSREKKESFPLTVTSAQKNPTAFYLCASSRREAYNEQFFGPGTRLTVL.

The chain has TRBV14 and TRBJ2-1; no firm D call. V shed 0 bases and J shed 3 bases, with 3 bases lying between them. The CDR3 loop spans 13 amino acids. CDR1 SGHDN and CDR2 FVKESK come from the germline V gene. The CDR3 DNA reads TGTGCCAGCAGCCAAGAGAACTACAATGAGCAGTTCTTC. Amino acid sequence: CASSQENYNEQFF.

V is TRBV4-1 and J is TRBJ2-3, with 7 bases matching TRBD1. Per the germline V gene, CDR1 is MGHRA and CDR2 is YSYEKL. The J segment lost 4 bases and the V segment lost 0 bases, leaving 13 bases of the junction unmatched. The CDR3 length is 18 residues. The CDR3 DNA sequence: TGCGCCAGCAGCCAAGATCCTGCTTTAAACAGGGGATCAGATACGCAGTATTTT. Encoded protein: CASSQDPALNRGSDTQYF.

This clone was detected only once. V usage is TRBV27 and J usage is TRBJ2-6; 11 bases are shared with TRBD1. CDR1 MNHEY and CDR2 SMNVEV come from the germline V gene (reference sequence). V was pared by 9 bases and J by 3 bases, with 10 bases of the junction left unmatched. This CDR3 has 17 residues. The CDR3 nucleotides are TGTGCCAGTTGCCGGGACAGGGGGTACTATGGGGCCAACGTCCTGACTTTC. Residues: CASCRDRGYYGANVLTF. The full variable domain, in which reference TRBV27 and TRBJ2-6 provide the parts outside the CDR3, is EAQVTQNPRYLITVTGKKLTVTCSQNMNHEYMSWYRQDPGLGLRQIYYSMNVEVTDKGDVPEGYKVSRKEKRNFPLILESPSPNQTSLYFCASCRDRGYYGANVLTFGAGSRLTVL.

V gene TRBV10-1 combines with J gene TRBJ2-1, with 11 bases that match TRBD2. Germline loops: CDR1 WNHNN, CDR2 SYGVQD (reference sequence). The J segment lost 8 bases and the V segment lost 4 bases, leaving 4 bases of the junction unmatched. The CDR3 has 14 residues. CDR3 nucleotide sequence: TGCGCCAGCAGTGGCCTAGCGGGAGGCCATGAGCAGTTCTTC. Translated, it gives CASSGLAGGHEQFF.

The chain couples TRBV4-1 to TRBJ2-3; D remains ambiguous. This CDR3 has 14 residues. V shed 2 bases and J shed 6 bases, with 12 bases lying between them. The germline V gene has CDR1 MGHRA and CDR2 YSYEKL. DNA of the CDR3: TGCGCCAGCAGCCAACATGTTCTAGGGGATACGCAGTATTTT. It codes for CASSQHVLGDTQYF.